This TCR beta chain was documented in a study of blood T cell repertoires in COVID-19. Study details: Samples came from the United States, Italy and Spain, spanning acute and convalescent COVID-19.

This CDR3 comprises 12 residues. The germline V gene encodes CDR1 LGHDT and CDR2 YNNKEL (reference sequence). Trimming removed 2 bases at V and 4 bases at J, with 6 bases between. Profiling relied on immunoSEQ multiplex PCR, and the TCRdb table lists in-frame clones only, not all of them. Of 70,000 to 85,000 clones listed, around nine tenths are singletons. The clonotype originates from a woman aged 55-69 years with acute or convalescent COVID-19. The chain recombines TRBV3-1 (or the pseudogene TRBV3-2) with TRBJ2-7; D may be TRBD1 (5 bases). Sequencing used peripheral blood. Here the CDR3 reads CASSQQGYEQYF. In nucleotides, the CDR3 is TGTGCCAGCAGCCAACAGGGATACGAGCAGTACTTC.